This T cell receptor (beta chain) is from a study of beta chain features in type 1 diabetes. Notes on the study in general: When Type 1 diabetes patients were examined, their TCRB CDR3s proved moderately but significantly shorter in all four CD4+ subsets.

Sorted cells reached over 95% purity in every population. The investigators reverse transcribed all of the isolated RNA, so they sequenced expressed TCRB transcripts. Method: immunoSEQ multiplex PCR; TCRdb's copy keeps in-frame clones and lacks some. The sample carries 100,000 to 150,000 clones, about 10% recorded once. Germline V lookup: CDR1 SNHLY, CDR2 FYNNEI. The V gene lost 1 base and the J gene lost 12 bases, with 13 bases spanning the gap. The CDR3 contains 13 residues. The table lists this clone with a few counts. What it recognizes is unknown. Specimen: central memory CD4+ T cells from blood. V usage is TRBV2 and J usage is TRBJ2-1, with a possible D match to TRBD2 (5 bases). The receptor comes from a man younger than 45 with type 1 diabetes. The CDR3 spells CASSEEGPGGQFF. The DNA for the CDR3 is TGTGCCAGCAGTGAAGAGGGTCCTGGAGGGCAGTTCTTC.